This passage covers 23 T cell receptor beta chains from one sample sequenced in a study of blood T cell repertoires in COVID-19. The assay was immunoSEQ multiplex PCR, and TCRdb's table has in-frame clones only and misses some. The repertoire consists of some 160,000 clones, with approximately 91% occurring once and the leading ten covering less than 2.5%. Sequencing input: peripheral blood. All receptors come from a young man with acute or convalescent COVID-19.

The rearrangement links TRBV6-6 to TRBJ2-2; 10 bases are a match to TRBD1. CDR3 length: 14 residues. With V trimmed by 10 bases and J by 5 bases, 7 bases remained unmatched. CDR1 MNHNY and CDR2 SVGAGI come from the germline V gene (reference sequence). The CDR3 is CATSGTGDTGELFF. CDR3 coding DNA: TGTGCCACCTCCGGGACAGGGGATACCGGGGAGCTGTTTTTT.

This chain uses TRBV11-2 with TRBJ2-6; TRBD1 might be the D (6 bases). Germline loops: CDR1 SGHAT, CDR2 FQNNGV. This CDR3 spans 18 amino acids. The ends were cut back, 5 bases at V and 0 bases at J, with 17 bases in the middle. The CDR3 sequence is CASSRTTGSLSGANVLTF. The CDR3 bases are TGTGCCAGCAGCCGAACGACAGGTTCTCTCTCTGGGGCCAACGTCCTGACTTTC.

V usage is TRBV18 and J usage is TRBJ1-2; D gene uncertain. Per the germline V gene, CDR1 is KGHSH and CDR2 is LQKENI. The CDR3 runs 14 residues. The V end lost 3 bases, the J end lost 6 bases, and 14 bases lay between the germline ends. The CDR3 sequence is CASSPGNRVNGYTF. In DNA, the CDR3 is TGTGCCAGCTCACCCGGGAATAGGGTTAATGGCTACACCTTC.

This chain connects TRBV4-2 to TRBJ1-1; TRBD1 matches at 9 bases. Germline V lookup: CDR1 LGHNA, CDR2 YNFKEQ. CDR3 length: 20 amino acids. J gave up 0 bases and V 4 bases, and 18 bases lay outside the gene matches. The CDR3 sequence is CASSPRDRALSGVVNTEAFF. As DNA, the CDR3 is TGTGCCAGCAGCCCAAGGGACAGGGCCTTGAGTGGGGTAGTGAACACTGAAGCTTTCTTT.

V is TRBV18 and J is TRBJ1-3; no firm D call. Germline loops: CDR1 KGHSH, CDR2 LQKENI. The germline V and J ends were trimmed by 4 bases and 0 bases, with 7 bases remaining between them. This CDR3 region has 14 residues. Here the CDR3 reads CASSQSTSGNTIYF. CDR3 coding DNA: TGTGCCAGCTCACAATCTACCTCTGGAAACACCATATATTTT.

The chain employs TRBV19 and TRBJ2-4, with TRBD2 identical over 9 bases. Germline loops: CDR1 LNHDA, CDR2 SQIVND (reference sequence). CDR3 length: 17 amino acids. J was trimmed by 0 bases and V by 1 base; bases with no gene match: 4. The CDR3 here is CASSIVLLAGAKNIQYF. CDR3 nucleotides: TGTGCCAGTAGTATAGTTCTACTAGCGGGAGCCAAAAACATTCAGTACTTC.

The chain recombines TRBV30 with TRBJ1-1, with 7 bases lining up with TRBD1. The CDR3 has 12 residues. The V and J ends lost 4 bases and 8 bases, in that order; junction bases with no gene match: 7. CDR1 is GTSNPN, CDR2 SVGIG, per germline (reference sequence). The CDR3 sequence: CAWTGGHAEAFF. CDR3 coding DNA: TGTGCCTGGACAGGGGGGCATGCCGAAGCTTTCTTT. The full variable domain, rest sourced from reference TRBV30 and TRBJ1-1, is SQTIHQWPATLVQPVGSPLSLECTVEGTSNPNLYWYRQAAGRGLQLLFYSVGIGQISSEVPQNLSASRPQDRQFILSSKKLLLSDSGFYLCAWTGGHAEAFFGQGTRLTVV.

The genes are TRBV15 and TRBJ1-4, with TRBD1 matching over 9 bases. Germline-derived CDR1 and CDR2 are LNHNV and YYDKDF (reference sequence). V shed 1 base and J 8 bases; nucleotides not matched to a gene: 5. The CDR3 is 15 amino acids. CDR3: CATSRARQGGEKLFF. CDR3 coding DNA: TGTGCCACCAGCAGAGCCCGACAGGGGGGCGAAAAACTGTTTTTT.

The rearrangement links TRBV15 to TRBJ1-4, with a possible D match to TRBD1 (6 bases). Germline values: CDR1 LNHNV, CDR2 YYDKDF (reference sequence). Trimming stripped 0 bases from V and 7 bases from J, with 12 bases between. This CDR3 has 15 residues. DNA of the CDR3: TGTGCCACCAGCAGAGATAACAGGGTGGGTGAAAAACTGTTTTTT. This gives the protein CATSRDNRVGEKLFF.

The chain has TRBV24-1 and TRBJ2-7; TRBD1 matches at 7 bases. The V segment lost 2 bases and the J segment 4 bases; nucleotides outside the gene matches: 7. In germline, CDR1 is KGHDR, CDR2 SFDVKD. The CDR3 consists of 15 residues. CDR3 amino acids: CATSDSRDSGYEQYF. The CDR3 DNA reads TGTGCCACCAGTGATTCCCGGGACAGTGGATACGAGCAGTACTTC.

This chain joins TRBV4-1 and TRBJ1-5; D remains unclear. The V end lost 0 bases, the J end lost 2 bases, and 14 bases lay between the germline ends. This CDR3 is 17 amino acids long. In germline, CDR1 is MGHRA, CDR2 YSYEKL. CDR3 residues: CASSQDGSGVGNQPQHF. DNA for the CDR3: TGCGCCAGCAGCCAAGATGGGTCGGGAGTAGGCAATCAGCCCCAGCATTTT.

The CDR3 reads CASSEGQVSYNEQFF. The CDR3 coding sequence is TGTGCCAGCAGTGAGGGACAGGTATCCTACAATGAGCAGTTCTTC. The V call is TRBV2, the J call TRBJ2-1; 8 bases line up with TRBD1. The junction had 2 bases not matched to a gene; V was cut back by 3 bases and J by 1 base. CDR3 length: 15 amino acids. The germline CDR1 and CDR2 sequences are SNHLY and FYNNEI.

CDR3 nucleotide sequence: TGTGCCATCAGTGAGTCACGTTGGGGGACAGGGGACGATGAGCAGTTCTTC. It translates to CAISESRWGTGDDEQFF. The gene calls are TRBV10-3 and TRBJ2-1; 10 bases line up with TRBD1. Trimming removed 0 bases from V and 8 bases from J; junction bases left unmatched: 10. This CDR3 is 17 amino acids long. CDR1 ENHRY and CDR2 SYGVKD come from the germline V gene.

The chain uses TRBV5-5 and TRBJ2-1, with 14 bases matching TRBD2. CDR1 is SGHKS and CDR2 is YYEKEE in the germline V gene (reference sequence). The V segment lost 3 bases and the J segment 8 bases; nucleotides outside the gene matches: 7. The CDR3 has 16 amino acids. The CDR3 DNA follows: TGTGCCAGCAGCTCCGGGACTAGCGGGAGACTGGATGAGCAGTTCTTC. This codes for CASSSGTSGRLDEQFF.

The chain has TRBV5-1 and TRBJ2-5; possibly TRBD1 for D (6 bases). V was pared by 4 bases and J by 1 base, with 14 bases between. Germline lookup yields CDR1 SGHRS and CDR2 YFSETQ. The CDR3 is 15 residues long. The CDR3: CASSTRQVGQETQYF. The CDR3 bases are TGCGCCAGCAGCACCCGACAGGTGGGCCAAGAGACCCAGTACTTC.

V and J are TRBV7-9 and TRBJ2-2; 11 positions match TRBD2. J lost 4 bases, V lost 5 bases, and 12 bases had no gene match. The CDR3 loop spans 18 amino acids. Germline-derived CDR1 and CDR2 are SEHNR and FQNEAQ (reference sequence). The CDR3 region has the DNA TGTGCCAGCAGCCCCCCTTATGTCGGACTAGCGGGCACCGGGGAGCTGTTTTTT. It codes for CASSPPYVGLAGTGELFF.

The chain couples TRBV27 to TRBJ1-4; D is ambiguous. The V gene lost 3 bases and the J gene lost 13 bases, with 21 bases spanning the gap. Germline V CDR1 and CDR2: MNHEY, SMNVEV (reference sequence). CDR3 length: 15 residues. CDR3 nucleotide sequence: TGTGCCAGCAGTTTGAACCCGGGTGGGTCGGAAGGACTGTTTTTT. This codes for CASSLNPGGSEGLFF.

Only one count was recorded for this clone. J is TRBJ2-3 and V is TRBV9, with 10 positions matching TRBD2. The germline gives CDR1 SGDLS, CDR2 YYNGEE. CDR3 size: 16 residues. Unmatched junction bases numbered 5, after V lost 4 bases and J lost 0 bases. This CDR3 is CASSRSSGGSTDTQYF. CDR3 DNA: TGTGCCAGCAGCCGATCTAGCGGGGGAAGCACAGATACGCAGTATTTT.

The chain uses TRBV4-2 and TRBJ1-1; 10 bases are a match to TRBD1. V was pared by 0 bases and J by 5 bases, with 9 bases of the junction left unmatched. Germline V gene lookup returns CDR1 LGHNA and CDR2 YNFKEQ. This CDR3 is 17 amino acids long. Here the CDR3 DNA reads TGTGCCAGCAGCCAAGATAGAGTAGGACAGGGGGGAACTGAAGCTTTCTTT. It is translated as CASSQDRVGQGGTEAFF.

The V gene is TRBV5-6, the J gene TRBJ1-1; 12 bases map to TRBD1. CDR1 is SGHDT, CDR2 YYEEEE, per germline. J gave up 5 bases and V 4 bases, and 6 bases lay outside the gene matches. This CDR3 has 15 amino acids. The DNA for the CDR3 is TGTGCCAGCAGCCATACGGGACAGGGGGCAACTGAAGCTTTCTTT. This codes for CASSHTGQGATEAFF.

The rearrangement uses TRBV14 and TRBJ1-2, with 7 bases lining up with TRBD1. Germline lookup yields CDR1 SGHDN and CDR2 FVKESK. V lost 4 bases and J lost 6; bases outside the gene matches: 8. The CDR3 has 14 residues. The chain's CDR3 is CASSPGTVAHGYTF. Here the CDR3 DNA reads TGTGCCAGCAGCCCAGGGACAGTTGCTCATGGCTACACCTTC.

The rearrangement links TRBV25-1 to TRBJ2-5; TRBD1 is a possible D gene (5 bases). Germline CDR1 is MGHDK and CDR2 is SYGVNS. Trimming left V 3 bases short and J 4 bases short, with 18 bases between. The CDR3 covers 16 residues. The CDR3 region is CASSDTLQGMGETQYF. The CDR3 DNA is TGTGCCAGCAGTGACACCTTGCAGGGAATGGGAGAGACCCAGTACTTC.

The chain has TRBV18 and TRBJ2-1; perhaps TRBD1 as D (5 bases). The V gene's germline CDR1 is KGHSH and CDR2 LQKENI. The CDR3 covers 12 residues. Trimming pared 3 bases from V and 10 bases from J, leaving 10 bases between. The CDR3 DNA is TGTGCCAGCTCACCGAAGTCAGGGGAGCAGTTCTTC. Translating gives CASSPKSGEQFF.